One sample yielded the 24 T cell receptor beta chains listed below, sequenced in a study of blood T cells in healthy people across ages. Next came a second PCR, run for about 6 to 11 cycles, which used a sample-barcoded 5' primer along with a J-beta primer mix. TCRdb analysed the 5' RACE reads with MiXCR anew, one entry per CDR3 protein. In the table there are hundreds of thousands of distinct CDR3 sequences, under 45% of which are singletons. The specimen was blood. These receptors originate from a man between 60 and 75 years old in good health.

The chain uses TRBV6-2 or TRBV6-3 and TRBJ2-7; D possibly corresponds to TRBD1 (6 bases). The V end lost 6 bases, the J end lost 5 bases, and 23 bases lay between the germline ends. In germline, CDR1 is MNHEY, CDR2 SVGEGT. This CDR3 is 16 amino acids long. The CDR3 loop reads CASSTDRQASEHEQYF. The CDR3 region has the DNA TGTGCCAGCAGCACCGACCGACAGGCGAGCGAGCACGAGCAGTACTTC.

The chain links TRBV6-5 to TRBJ2-1; 7 positions match TRBD1. The trim removed 2 bases at V and 5 bases at J, leaving 9 bases unmatched. The CDR3 contains 16 residues. The germline gives CDR1 MNHEY, CDR2 SVGAGI. CDR3 loop: CASSYKTRGHDNEQFF. CDR3 nucleotides: TGTGCCAGCAGTTACAAAACTAGGGGGCACGACAATGAGCAGTTCTTC.

The rearrangement uses TRBV12-5 and TRBJ2-3; D is unclear. The germline CDR1 and CDR2 sequences are LGHNT and FRNRAP. V was clipped by 1 base and J by 1 base, with 6 bases between them. This CDR3 contains 14 residues. CDR3 region: CASGLEQRTDTQYF. CDR3 sequence (DNA): TGTGCTAGTGGTTTGGAACAGCGCACAGATACGCAGTATTTT.

This clonotype has only a few counts. V is TRBV29-1 and J is TRBJ1-5, with TRBD1 matching over 7 bases. J was trimmed by 10 bases and V by 5 bases; bases with no gene match: 8. Germline values: CDR1 SQVTM, CDR2 ANQGSEA. The CDR3 runs 12 residues. The CDR3 sequence is CSVCQGDCPQHF. CDR3 nucleotide sequence: TGCAGCGTTTGCCAGGGGGATTGTCCCCAGCATTTT.

This clonotype was seen more than once but under ten times. This rearrangement joins TRBV5-1 to TRBJ2-3, with TRBD2 as a possible D gene (6 bases). The CDR3 sequence is 13 residues long. CDR1 and CDR2 from the germline V gene are SGHRS and YFSETQ. Trimming stripped 5 bases from V and 2 bases from J, with 9 bases between. CDR3 DNA sequence: TGCGCCAGCAGAGGGAGGACCACAGATACGCAGTATTTT. It yields the protein CASRGRTTDTQYF.

This clonotype was recorded a few times. The V call is TRBV9, the J call TRBJ2-1, with D perhaps TRBD1 or TRBD2 (6 bases each). The J call may be in error: the DNA end matches TRBJ2-7 better. The CDR3 loop spans 16 amino acids. Germline-derived CDR1 and CDR2 are SGDLS and YYNGEE. CDR3 DNA: TGTGCCAGCAACGCCGCTAGGGGGGACTCCTACAATGAGCAGTACTTC. Encoded protein: CASNAARGDSYNEQYF.

This clonotype was observed at least ten times. This chain links TRBV4-3 with TRBJ2-5, with TRBD1 matching over 8 bases. The V and J ends lost 2 bases and 0 bases, in that order; junction bases with no gene match: 5. This CDR3 is 16 amino acids long. Germline assignment: CDR1 LGHNA and CDR2 YSLEER. CDR3 in amino acids: CASSQSGTGHQETQYF. DNA of the CDR3: TGCGCCAGCAGCCAATCCGGGACAGGTCACCAAGAGACCCAGTACTTC.

This clonotype was picked up a small number of times. The chain links TRBV10-3 to TRBJ1-1; 7 bases fit TRBD1. Germline trimming cut 7 bases from V and 10 bases from J; bases unmatched to any gene: 6. Per germline, CDR1 ENHRY and CDR2 SYGVKD. This CDR3 region has 11 residues. Here the CDR3 reads CAIKEGAGAFF. The CDR3 DNA is TGTGCCATCAAGGAGGGGGCAGGAGCTTTCTTT.

The rearrangement joins TRBV6-6 to TRBJ2-6; maybe TRBD1 (6 bases). The V gene's germline CDR1 is MNHNY and CDR2 SVGAGI (reference sequence). Trimming pared 0 bases from V and 0 bases from J, leaving 9 bases between. CDR3 length: 17 residues. The CDR3 reads CASSYSTGASGANVLTF. CDR3 bases: TGTGCCAGCAGTTACTCGACAGGTGCCTCTGGGGCCAACGTCCTGACTTTC.

The rearrangement joins TRBV11-3 to TRBJ1-1; D unclear. Trimming left V 4 bases short and J 3 bases short, with 9 bases between. This CDR3 spans 13 amino acids. Germline CDR1 and CDR2: SGHNT and YENEEA. The CDR3 loop reads CASSSIGDTEAFF. The CDR3 nucleotides are TGTGCCAGCAGCTCCATTGGGGACACTGAAGCTTTCTTT.

The chain carries TRBV20-1 and TRBJ2-4; 9 nucleotides match TRBD1. CDR3 length equals 13 residues. In germline, CDR1 is DFQATT, CDR2 SNEGSKA (reference sequence). V lost 1 base and J lost 8; bases outside the gene matches: 3. CDR3 nucleotides: TGCAGTGCTAGAGGGACAGGGGATGACATTCAGTACTTC. Translation: CSARGTGDDIQYF.

The J gene is TRBJ1-2, the V gene TRBV27; TRBD1 matches 7 bases. The germline V gene encodes CDR1 MNHEY and CDR2 SMNVEV (reference sequence). The V segment lost 2 bases and the J segment 4 bases; nucleotides outside the gene matches: 13. This CDR3 comprises 17 residues. The CDR3 spells CASSLASGTARGYGYTF. CDR3 coding DNA: TGTGCCAGCAGTTTAGCGAGTGGGACAGCCAGGGGCTATGGCTACACCTTC.

This clonotype has ten or more counts. J is TRBJ2-1 and V is TRBV9, with TRBD2 identical over 10 bases. Trimming removed 2 bases from V and 4 bases from J; junction bases left unmatched: 3. Per germline, CDR1 SGDLS and CDR2 YYNGEE. CDR3 size: 15 residues. CDR3 sequence reads: CASSVASGGYNEQFF. DNA for the CDR3: TGTGCCAGCAGCGTGGCTAGCGGGGGATACAATGAGCAGTTCTTC. The whole variable domain, remainder taken from reference TRBV9 and TRBJ2-1, is DSGVTQTPKHLITATGQRVTLRCSPRSGDLSVYWYQQSLDQGLQFLIQYYNGEERAKGNILERFSAQQFPDLHSELNLSSLELGDSALYFCASSVASGGYNEQFFGPGTRLTVL.

This chain connects TRBV29-1 to TRBJ2-1, with 7 bases matching TRBD1. This CDR3 has 14 amino acids. Per the germline V gene, CDR1 is SQVTM and CDR2 is ANQGSEA. V dropped 2 bases and J dropped 0; count of bases not matched to a gene: 1. In DNA, the CDR3 is TGCAGCGTTGAACAGGGGGTCTCCTACAATGAGCAGTTCTTC. Translated, it gives CSVEQGVSYNEQFF.

V is TRBV3-1 and J is TRBJ2-6; tentative D call: TRBD2 (6 bases). The CDR3 runs to 14 residues. CDR1 is LGHDT and CDR2 is YNNKEL in the germline V gene (reference sequence). With 3 bases removed from V and 3 bases from J, the gap between germline ends came to 6 bases. The CDR3 DNA reads TGTGCCAGCAGCCAGCGGGGTGGGGCCAACGTCCTGACTTTC. Amino acid sequence: CASSQRGGANVLTF.

The chain employs TRBV7-9 and TRBJ2-1; TRBD1 might be the D (5 bases). The CDR3 totals 15 residues. Germline V gene lookup returns CDR1 SEHNR and CDR2 FQNEAQ (reference sequence). V was shortened by 5 bases and J by 2 bases, with 13 bases between the two germline ends. The CDR3 DNA follows: TGTGCCAGCAGCATACAGGAATCCACCTACAATGAGCAGTTCTTC. Translating gives CASSIQESTYNEQFF.

CDR3 residues: CASKGTGTSENEQFF. The CDR3 nucleotides are TGTGCCAGCAAGGGGACCGGGACTAGTGAGAATGAGCAGTTCTTC. V is TRBV6-5 and J is TRBJ2-1; 8 positions agree with TRBD2. Trimming at V came to 7 bases and at J to 7 bases, leaving 12 bases not matched to a gene. CDR3 length equals 15 residues. The germline V gene encodes CDR1 MNHEY and CDR2 SVGAGI.

The rearrangement uses TRBV20-1 and TRBJ1-1, with D unresolved. Per germline, CDR1 DFQATT and CDR2 SNEGSKA (reference sequence). CDR3 length: 14 residues. Trimming took off 6 bases at V and 4 bases at J, with 18 bases between the two ends. The chain's CDR3 is CSARAAGRSTEAFF. CDR3 DNA: TGCAGTGCCCGCGCCGCGGGGAGGTCCACTGAAGCTTTCTTT.

Note on this clonotype: A much larger clone lies a single base off, so this may be a read error. The CDR3 sequence: CATSRDNQETQFF. The CDR3 bases are TGTGCCACCAGCAGAGACAACCAAGAGACCCAGTTCTTC. The gene calls are TRBV15 and TRBJ2-5; no reliable D call. TRBJ2-1 explains the end of the DNA better; the J call may be wrong. The CDR3 runs 13 residues. Germline V lookup: CDR1 LNHNV, CDR2 YYDKDF (reference sequence).

Turning to this clonotype: Since a much larger clone is just one base distant, this may be a read error. This chain joins TRBV29-1 and TRBJ2-3; no reliable D call. Per the germline V gene, CDR1 is SQVTM and CDR2 is ANQGSEA. The CDR3 sequence is 13 residues long. CDR3 coding DNA: TGCGGCGTTCTCGCCGGCCGCACAGATACGCAGTATTTT. It yields the protein CGVLAGRTDTQYF.

V is TRBV15 and J is TRBJ1-1, with 7 nucleotides matching TRBD1. In germline, CDR1 is LNHNV, CDR2 YYDKDF (reference sequence). The CDR3 sequence is 14 residues long. Germline trimming cut 4 bases from V and 11 bases from J; bases unmatched to any gene: 13. CDR3 nucleotide sequence: TGTGCCACCAGCAAGCGGGACAGACCTTCGGATGCTTTCTTT. Protein sequence: CATSKRDRPSDAFF.

The chain links TRBV6-6 to TRBJ1-2; 7 bases are shared with TRBD1. Trimming cost V 10 bases and J 6 bases; bases outside gene matches: 8. The CDR3 sequence is 12 residues long. Germline loops: CDR1 MNHNY, CDR2 SVGAGI (reference sequence). The CDR3 DNA is TGTGCCACCGGAAAGACAGGGCATGGCTACACCTTC. It codes for CATGKTGHGYTF.

The table lists this clonotype with a few counts. This rearrangement joins TRBV28 to TRBJ1-2; TRBD1 aligns across 8 bases. CDR3 length equals 15 residues. Trimming removed 2 bases from V and 4 bases from J; junction bases left unmatched: 6. Germline V gene data show CDR1 as MDHEN and CDR2 as SYDVKM. The CDR3 here is CASSLGGQGGYGYTF. The CDR3 nucleotides read TGTGCCAGCAGTTTAGGTGGACAGGGCGGCTATGGCTACACCTTC.

This clonotype was counted between two and nine times. The chain recombines TRBV12-3 or TRBV12-4 with TRBJ1-5; D ambiguous. CDR3 size: 14 residues. V lost 1 base, J lost 4 bases, and 8 bases lay in between. This CDR3 reads CASSLGHQNQPQHF. The CDR3 DNA reads as TGTGCCAGCAGTTTAGGACACCAAAATCAGCCCCAGCATTTT.